This T cell receptor beta chain emerged from a study of T-cell memory formation after mild COVID-19. Study-wide context: For the most part, TCR clusters were specific to one donor. Study-level points and caveats: Specificity for SARS-CoV-2 was not confirmed among the second-wave clones peaking on day 37.

TCRdb fed the 5' RACE reads into MiXCR, producing one record per CDR3 protein. This table has under 700,000 distinct CDR3 sequences, roughly 20% appearing once. With regard to this clonotype: Its target is unknown.

Material for sequencing was PBMCs or a T cell subset sorted from them (not recorded which). The TCR comes from an adult woman who had mild COVID-19 (a few samples of this study predate the infection). Cell type and time point are not known.

The CDR3 here is CASSQRKENTEAFF. The CDR3, as DNA: TGTGCCAGCAGCCAACGGAAGGAGAACACTGAAGCTTTCTTT. V is TRBV14 and J is TRBJ1-1; D remains unclear. V lost 2 bases, J lost 1 base, and 8 bases lay in between. The CDR3 totals 14 residues. The V gene's germline CDR1 is SGHDN and CDR2 FVKESK.